This TCR beta chain was sequenced in a study of long-term antiretroviral therapy in people with HIV. Version v3.0 of the immunoSEQ assay was performed at survey level. Some clones are missing from TCRdb's copy, which holds only in-frame ones; the method was immunoSEQ multiplex PCR. The sample carries 23,000 or so clones, 84% recorded once. All donors provided no fewer than one pre-ART and no fewer than two post-ART PBMC samples. Before DNA extraction, about 1-11 million cryopreserved PBMC were held in the samples. This clone was seen a handful of times. This CDR3 comprises 12 residues. The germline V and J ends were trimmed by 4 bases and 7 bases, with 11 bases remaining between them. From germline, CDR1 is SGHNT and CDR2 YYREEE (reference sequence).

The sequences come from unsorted PBMCs, collected 0.1 years before starting antiretroviral therapy. The chain carries TRBV5-4 and TRBJ1-2, with D uncertain. The TCR was taken from a young man with HIV. The chain's CDR3 is CASSAGVPGYTF. The CDR3 coding sequence is TGTGCCAGCAGCGCCGGGGTCCCTGGCTACACCTTC. Using reference TRBV5-4 and TRBJ1-2 for the parts outside the CDR3, the full variable domain is ETGVTQSPTHLIKTRGQQVTLRCSSQSGHNTVSWYQQALGQGPQFIFQYYREEENGRGNFPPRFSGLQFPNYSSELNVNALELDDSALYLCASSAGVPGYTFGSGTRLTVV.